A single T cell receptor (delta chain) is shown here with its context. This clone was counted a few times. Its antigen target is currently unknown. The protein recorded in TCRdb matches a much larger clone and deviates from this DNA's translation at residues 6 and 11, suggesting a read error; the protein here is obtained by translating the DNA. This entry is derived from a study of gamma-delta T cells after stem cell transplantation (dated by TCRdb to the mid-2010s). After removal of 0 bases from V and 1 base from J, the junction retains 20 bases not matched to a gene. In the germline V gene, CDR1 corresponds to GEAIGNYY and CDR2 to EKD. Counted from cysteine to phenylalanine, this CDR3 has 21 amino acids. Just the 63-base CDR3 DNA is kept, in frame starting at base 1. Library preparation used RT-PCR. The sample was run on an Illumina MiSeq. TCRdb called clones afresh from the public reads with CATT; identical DNA rows were later merged. This sample lists around 16,000 delta-chain clones; roughly 9% were detected once. Less than 80% of the sample belongs to the ten largest clones.

Sequences were obtained from gamma-delta T cells. The sequence was collected from a human donor. It is not recorded whose cells these are; they may come from a transplant donor. This receptor chain uses TRDV2 and TRDJ1, with TRDD3 identical over 9 junction bases. The DNA sequence follows: TGTGCCTGTGACACCGCTGAGTCCAACCGGTGTACTGGGGGACTCACCGATAAACTCATCTTT. It encodes CACDTAESNRCTGGLTDKLIF.